The 4 T cell receptor beta chains reported below all come from one sample, sequenced in a study of blood T cell repertoires in COVID-19. Repertoires were generated with immunoSEQ multiplex PCR, while TCRdb's copy carries only in-frame clones and drops some. The sample lists about 480,000 clones, about 89% occurring once. Source material: peripheral blood. The origin of the receptors is a woman younger than 45 with acute or convalescent COVID-19.

The chain joins TRBV2 to TRBJ1-1; D is ambiguous. The germline V gene encodes CDR1 SNHLY and CDR2 FYNNEI. This CDR3 comprises 12 residues. Trimming took off 4 bases at V and 7 bases at J, with 10 bases between the two ends. The DNA of the CDR3 is TGTGCCAGCAGTGTTTCGCGCCGTGAAGCTTTCTTT. It translates to CASSVSRREAFF.

This rearrangement joins TRBV27 to TRBJ1-2; D perhaps matches TRBD1 (5 bases). CDR1 and CDR2 from the germline V gene are MNHEY and SMNVEV (reference sequence). With 3 bases removed from V and 8 bases from J, the gap between germline ends came to 13 bases. The CDR3 spans 13 residues. The CDR3 DNA sequence: TGTGCCAGCAGTTTGGGGGGGGGAGACGGCTACACCTTC. Translating gives CASSLGGGDGYTF.

The chain joins TRBV18 to TRBJ1-5; D is possibly TRBD1 (6 bases). Germline lookup yields CDR1 KGHSH and CDR2 LQKENI. Trimming shortened V by 2 bases and J by 5 bases, and 10 bases separated the two germline ends. The length of the CDR3 is 14 residues. DNA for the CDR3: TGTGCCAGCTCACCAAGCACAGGGCATCAGCCCCAGCATTTT. Translated: CASSPSTGHQPQHF. The entire variable domain, with the rest obtained from reference TRBV18 and TRBJ1-5, is as follows: NAGVMQNPRHLVRRRGQEARLRCSPMKGHSHVYWYRQLPEEGLKFMVYLQKENIIDESGMPKERFSAEFPKEGPSILRIQQVVRGDSAAYFCASSPSTGHQPQHFGDGTRLSIL.

The chain is built from TRBV18 and TRBJ2-3; 7 bases agree with TRBD2. Germline loops: CDR1 KGHSH, CDR2 LQKENI. V lost 3 bases, J lost 4 bases, and 13 bases stayed unmatched. The CDR3 totals 17 residues. The CDR3 sequence: CASSPRTGLPPADTQYF. The DNA for the CDR3 is TGTGCCAGCTCACCCAGAACGGGACTACCACCGGCAGATACGCAGTATTTT.